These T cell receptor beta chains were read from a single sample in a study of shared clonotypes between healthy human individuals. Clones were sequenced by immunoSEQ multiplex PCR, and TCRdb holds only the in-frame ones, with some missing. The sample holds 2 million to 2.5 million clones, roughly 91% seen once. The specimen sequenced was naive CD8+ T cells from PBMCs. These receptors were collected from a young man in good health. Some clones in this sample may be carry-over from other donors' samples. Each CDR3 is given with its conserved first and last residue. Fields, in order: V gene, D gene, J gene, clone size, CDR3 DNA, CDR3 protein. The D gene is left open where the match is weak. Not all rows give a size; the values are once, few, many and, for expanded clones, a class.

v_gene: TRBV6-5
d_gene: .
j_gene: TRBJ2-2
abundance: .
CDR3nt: TGTGCCAGCAGTCCGGACTTGGGTTTCGGGGAGCTGTTTTTT
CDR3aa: CASSPDLGFGELFF

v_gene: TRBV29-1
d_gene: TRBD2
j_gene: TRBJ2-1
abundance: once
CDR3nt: TGCAGCGTTGGGGGGCTGCTAGCGGGGTTACCCTTTTCGGATGAGCAGTTCTTC
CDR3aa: CSVGGLLAGLPFSDEQFF

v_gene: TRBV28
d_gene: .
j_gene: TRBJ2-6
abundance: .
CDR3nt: TGTGCCAGCAGTTTCTACGGGGCCAACGTCCTGACTTTC
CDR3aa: CASSFYGANVLTF

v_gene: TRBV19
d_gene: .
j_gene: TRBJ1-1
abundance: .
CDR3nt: TGTGCCAGTAGTATGGGACTGACGAACACTGAAGCTTTCTTT
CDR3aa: CASSMGLTNTEAFF

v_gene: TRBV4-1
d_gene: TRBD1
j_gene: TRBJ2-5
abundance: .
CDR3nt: TGCGCCAGCAGCCGACCCGGGACAGCACAAGAGACCCAGTACTTC
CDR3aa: CASSRPGTAQETQYF

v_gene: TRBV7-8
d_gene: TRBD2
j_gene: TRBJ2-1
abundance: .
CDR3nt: TGTGCCAGCAGCTCGATTAGCGGGAGTTTCAATGAGCAGTTCTTC
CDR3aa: CASSSISGSFNEQFF

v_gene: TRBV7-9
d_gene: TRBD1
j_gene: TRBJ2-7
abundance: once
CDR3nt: TGTGCCAGCAGCCATCCCGACAGGGTCTACGAGCAGTACTTC
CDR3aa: CASSHPDRVYEQYF

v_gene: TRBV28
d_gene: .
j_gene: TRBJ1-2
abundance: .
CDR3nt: TGTGCCAGCAGTTTAGTTCCGAACTATGGCTACACCTTC
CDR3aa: CASSLVPNYGYTF

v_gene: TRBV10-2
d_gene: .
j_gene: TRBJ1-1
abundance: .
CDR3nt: TGCGCCAGCTTTCTACGGTGGGACACTGAAGCTTTCTTT
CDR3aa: CASFLRWDTEAFF

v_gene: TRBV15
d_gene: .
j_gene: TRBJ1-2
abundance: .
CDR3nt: TGTGCCACCAGCAGAGATAGACAGCTATATGGCTACACCTTC
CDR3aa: CATSRDRQLYGYTF

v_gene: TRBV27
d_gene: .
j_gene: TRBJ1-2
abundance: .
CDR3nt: TGTGCCAGCAGTACGGACCGGAACTATGGCTACACCTTC
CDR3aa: CASSTDRNYGYTF

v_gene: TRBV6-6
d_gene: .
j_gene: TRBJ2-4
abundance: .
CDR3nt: TGTGCCAGCAGTTACTCGATTTCAATTCAGTACTTC
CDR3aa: CASSYSISIQYF

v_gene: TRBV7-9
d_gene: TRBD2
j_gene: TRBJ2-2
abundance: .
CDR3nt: TGTGCCAGCACCCAGACTAGCGGGAGTAGGACCGGGGAGCTGTTTTTT
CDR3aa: CASTQTSGSRTGELFF

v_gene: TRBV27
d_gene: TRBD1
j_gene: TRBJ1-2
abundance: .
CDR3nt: TGTGCCAGCAGTTTGAGGGACAGGGTCCCCTATGGCTACACCTTC
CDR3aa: CASSLRDRVPYGYTF

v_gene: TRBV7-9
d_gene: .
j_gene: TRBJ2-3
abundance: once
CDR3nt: TGTGCCAGCAGCTTGGTCATATCTGATACGCAGTATTTT
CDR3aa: CASSLVISDTQYF

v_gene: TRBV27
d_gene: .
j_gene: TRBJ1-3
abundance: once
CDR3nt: TGTGCCAGCAGTTTATCGTCCCCAAGACAAGGAAACACCATATATTTT
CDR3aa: CASSLSSPRQGNTIYF

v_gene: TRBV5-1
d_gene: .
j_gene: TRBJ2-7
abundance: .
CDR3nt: TGCGCCAGCAGCTCCGCCCCGGGGGTTTACGAGCAGTACTTC
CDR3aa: CASSSAPGVYEQYF

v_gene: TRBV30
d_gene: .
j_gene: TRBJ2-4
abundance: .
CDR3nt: TGTGCCTGGAGTGTGTTTGGCCTTGGGTTAGCCAAAAACATTCAGTACTTC
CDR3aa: CAWSVFGLGLAKNIQYF

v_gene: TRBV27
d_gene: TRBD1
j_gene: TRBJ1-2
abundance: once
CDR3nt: TGTGCCAGCAGTGGTACCGGGACAGGGTCCGGCTACACCTTC
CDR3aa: CASSGTGTGSGYTF

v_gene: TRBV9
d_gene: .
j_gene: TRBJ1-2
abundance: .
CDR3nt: TGTGCCAGCAGCGTAGCTAAAGAGGAGGGCCCTCTGCCTTTCTATGGCTACACCTTC
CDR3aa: CASSVAKEEGPLPFYGYTF

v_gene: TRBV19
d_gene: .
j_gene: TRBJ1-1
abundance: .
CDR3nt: TGTGCCAGTAGTATATGGGGGAACACTGAAGCTTTCTTT
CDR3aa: CASSIWGNTEAFF

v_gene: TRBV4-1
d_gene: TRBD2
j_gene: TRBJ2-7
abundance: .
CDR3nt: TGCGCCAGCAGCCAGGGAAGTAGCGGGGGCTTCTCCTACGAGCAGTACTTC
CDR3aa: CASSQGSSGGFSYEQYF

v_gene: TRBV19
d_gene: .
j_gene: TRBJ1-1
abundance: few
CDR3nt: TGTGCCAGTAGTCCGACCCCAGGGACCGTGAACACTGAAGCTTTCTTT
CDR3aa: CASSPTPGTVNTEAFF

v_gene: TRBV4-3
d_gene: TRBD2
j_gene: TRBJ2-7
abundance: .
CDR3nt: TGCGCCAGCAGCCGAAGCCGCAGGGCTAGCGGGGCCCCGGGGGAGCAGTACTTC
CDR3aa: CASSRSRRASGAPGEQYF

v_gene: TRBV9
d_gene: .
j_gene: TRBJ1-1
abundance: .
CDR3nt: TGTGCCAGCAGTACCGGGACGACGAACACTGAAGCTTTCTTT
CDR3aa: CASSTGTTNTEAFF

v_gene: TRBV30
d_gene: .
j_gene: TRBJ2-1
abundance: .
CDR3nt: TGTGCCTGGGGTACAGGGGTCCGACTAGCGCACTATGAGCAGTTCTTC
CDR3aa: CAWGTGVRLAHYEQFF

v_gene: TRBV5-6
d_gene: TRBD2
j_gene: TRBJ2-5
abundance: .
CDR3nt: TGTGCCAGCAGCTCCCGGGGTAGCGGGGCAGAGACCCAGTACTTC
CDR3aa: CASSSRGSGAETQYF

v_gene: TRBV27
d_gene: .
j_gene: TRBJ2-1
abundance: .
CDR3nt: TGTGCCAGCAGAAACTTAATTGAGCAGTTCTTC
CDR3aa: CASRNLIEQFF

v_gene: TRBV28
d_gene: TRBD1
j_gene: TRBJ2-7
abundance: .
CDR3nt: TGTGCCAGCAGTTTAGAAAAGACCGGGACAGGGCTGCCCGAGCAGTACTTC
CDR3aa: CASSLEKTGTGLPEQYF

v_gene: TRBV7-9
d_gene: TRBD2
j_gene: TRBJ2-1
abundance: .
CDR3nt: TGTGCCAGCAGTATTGCCCCTACGGGAGGGCCCGACAATGAGCAGTTCTTC
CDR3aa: CASSIAPTGGPDNEQFF

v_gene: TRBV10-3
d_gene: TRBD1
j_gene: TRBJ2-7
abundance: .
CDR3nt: TGTGCCATCAGGGGAGGACAGGGAGATTACGAGCAGTACTTC
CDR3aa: CAIRGGQGDYEQYF

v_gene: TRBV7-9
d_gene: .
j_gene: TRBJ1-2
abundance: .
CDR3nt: TGTGCCAGCAGCTTAGCGGCGGTCTTTGGCTACACCTTC
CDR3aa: CASSLAAVFGYTF

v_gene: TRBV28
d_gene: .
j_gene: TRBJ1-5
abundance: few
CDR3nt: TGTGCCAGCAGTCTCCACAGCAATCAGCCCCAGCATTTT
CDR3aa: CASSLHSNQPQHF

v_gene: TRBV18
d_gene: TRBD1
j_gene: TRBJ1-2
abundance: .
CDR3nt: TGTGCCAGCTCACCATTTAATCGGGGACAGGGTAACTATGGCTACACCTTC
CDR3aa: CASSPFNRGQGNYGYTF

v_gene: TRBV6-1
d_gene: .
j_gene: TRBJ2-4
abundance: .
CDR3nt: TGTGCCAGCAGCCGACTGACAGAAAGGGACATTCAGTACTTC
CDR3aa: CASSRLTERDIQYF

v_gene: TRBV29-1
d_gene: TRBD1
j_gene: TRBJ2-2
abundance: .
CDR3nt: TGCAGCGTCGCACAGGGGGAGGCCGGGGAGCTGTTTTTT
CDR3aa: CSVAQGEAGELFF

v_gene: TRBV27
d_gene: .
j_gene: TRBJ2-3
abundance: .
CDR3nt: TGTGCCAGCAGTCCTAGCACCATCACAGATACGCAGTATTTT
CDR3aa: CASSPSTITDTQYF

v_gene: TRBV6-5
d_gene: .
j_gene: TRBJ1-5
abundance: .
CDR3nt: TGTGCCACCCGGACATCTGATCAGCCCCAGCATTTT
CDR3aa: CATRTSDQPQHF

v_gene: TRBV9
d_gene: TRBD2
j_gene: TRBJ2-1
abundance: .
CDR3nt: TGTGCCAGCGGTAGGACTAGCGGGGACGCCATTCTTGACAATGAGCAGTTCTTC
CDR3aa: CASGRTSGDAILDNEQFF

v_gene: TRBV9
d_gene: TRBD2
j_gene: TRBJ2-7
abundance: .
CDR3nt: TGTGCCAGCAGCGACCCCAGGAGTAGCGGGGGCTACGAGCAGTACTTC
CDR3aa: CASSDPRSSGGYEQYF

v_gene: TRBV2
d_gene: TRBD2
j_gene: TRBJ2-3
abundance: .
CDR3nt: TGTGCCAGCAGGCCCGGGACTAGCGGGAACACAGATACGCAGTATTTT
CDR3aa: CASRPGTSGNTDTQYF

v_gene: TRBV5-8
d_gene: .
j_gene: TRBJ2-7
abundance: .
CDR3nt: TGTGCCAGCAGCTTGACTACGGGACGGATCTACGAGCAGTACTTC
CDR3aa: CASSLTTGRIYEQYF